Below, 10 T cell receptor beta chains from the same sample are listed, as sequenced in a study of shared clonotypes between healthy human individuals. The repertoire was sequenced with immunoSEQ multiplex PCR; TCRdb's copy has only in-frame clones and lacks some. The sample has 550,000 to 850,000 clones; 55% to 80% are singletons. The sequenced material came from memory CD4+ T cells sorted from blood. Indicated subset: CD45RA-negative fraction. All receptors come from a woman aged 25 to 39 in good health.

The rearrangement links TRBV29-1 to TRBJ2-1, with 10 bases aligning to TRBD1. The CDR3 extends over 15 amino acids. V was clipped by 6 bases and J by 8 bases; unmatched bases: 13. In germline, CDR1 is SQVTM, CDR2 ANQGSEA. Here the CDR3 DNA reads TGCAGCGTACTCGTACCGGGACAGGGGAGGTATGAGCAGTTCTTC. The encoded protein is CSVLVPGQGRYEQFF.

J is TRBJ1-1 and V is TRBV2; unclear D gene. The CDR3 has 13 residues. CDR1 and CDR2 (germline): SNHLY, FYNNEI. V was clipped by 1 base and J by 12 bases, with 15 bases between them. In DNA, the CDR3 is TGTGCCAGCAGTGAAGTTAACCCTTTCATGTCTTTCTTT. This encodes CASSEVNPFMSFF.

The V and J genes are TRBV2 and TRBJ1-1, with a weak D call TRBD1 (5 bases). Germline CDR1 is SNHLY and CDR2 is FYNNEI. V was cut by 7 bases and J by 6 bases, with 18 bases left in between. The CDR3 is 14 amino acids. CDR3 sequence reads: CASTWGARQSEAFF. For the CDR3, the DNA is TGTGCCAGCACCTGGGGCGCTCGACAATCTGAAGCTTTCTTT. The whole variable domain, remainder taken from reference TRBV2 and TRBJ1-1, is EPEVTQTPSHQVTQMGQEVILRCVPISNHLYFYWYRQILGQKVEFLVSFYNNEISEKSEIFDDQFSVERPDGSNFTLKIRSTKLEDSAMYFCASTWGARQSEAFFGQGTRLTVV.

CDR3 sequence (DNA): TGTGCCAGCAGCTTAGGGCGGACAGATACGCAGTATTTT. Its translation: CASSLGRTDTQYF. The chain carries TRBV7-7 and TRBJ2-3; D call uncertain. Germline-derived CDR1 and CDR2 are SSHAT and FNYEAQ (reference sequence). The CDR3 runs 13 residues. With 1 base removed from V and 3 bases from J, the gap between germline ends came to 5 bases.

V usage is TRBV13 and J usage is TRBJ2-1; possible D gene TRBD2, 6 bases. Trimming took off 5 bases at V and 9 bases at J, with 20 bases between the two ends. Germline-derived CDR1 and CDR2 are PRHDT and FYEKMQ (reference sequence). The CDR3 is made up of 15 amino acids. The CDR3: CASSDQILRGSEQFF. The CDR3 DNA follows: TGTGCCAGCAGCGACCAAATCCTCCGGGGGAGTGAGCAGTTCTTC.

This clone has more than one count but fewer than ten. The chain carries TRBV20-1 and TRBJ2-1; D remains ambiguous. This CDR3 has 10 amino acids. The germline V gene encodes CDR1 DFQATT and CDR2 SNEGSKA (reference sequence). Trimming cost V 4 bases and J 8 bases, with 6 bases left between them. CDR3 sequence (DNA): TGCAGTGCTAAGCACCATGAGCAGTTCTTC. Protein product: CSAKHHEQFF.

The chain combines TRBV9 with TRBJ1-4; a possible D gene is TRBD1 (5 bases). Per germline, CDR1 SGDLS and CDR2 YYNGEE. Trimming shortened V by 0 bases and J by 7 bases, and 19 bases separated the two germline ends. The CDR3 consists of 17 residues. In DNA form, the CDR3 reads TGTGCCAGCAGCGTAGCCGGGACGGGAATATGGGGTGAAAAACTGTTTTTT. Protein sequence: CASSVAGTGIWGEKLFF.

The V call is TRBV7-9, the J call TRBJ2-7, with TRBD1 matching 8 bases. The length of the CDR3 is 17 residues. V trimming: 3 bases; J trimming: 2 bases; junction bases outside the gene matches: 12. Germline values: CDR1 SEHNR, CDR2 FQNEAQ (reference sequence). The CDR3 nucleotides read TGTGCCAGCAGCTTTAATCCGGGACAGGTAGGCGCCTACGAGCAGTACTTC. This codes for CASSFNPGQVGAYEQYF.

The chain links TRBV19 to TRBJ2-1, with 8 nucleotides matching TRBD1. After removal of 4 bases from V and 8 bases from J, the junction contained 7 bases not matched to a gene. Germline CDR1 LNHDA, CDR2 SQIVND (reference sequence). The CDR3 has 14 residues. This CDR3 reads CASSRTDRVDEQFF. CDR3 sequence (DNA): TGTGCCAGTAGTAGGACGGACAGGGTTGATGAGCAGTTCTTC. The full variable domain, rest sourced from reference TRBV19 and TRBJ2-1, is DGGITQSPKYLFRKEGQNVTLSCEQNLNHDAMYWYRQDPGQGLRLIYYSQIVNDFQKGDIAEGYSVSREKKESFPLTVTSAQKNPTAFYLCASSRTDRVDEQFFGPGTRLTVL.

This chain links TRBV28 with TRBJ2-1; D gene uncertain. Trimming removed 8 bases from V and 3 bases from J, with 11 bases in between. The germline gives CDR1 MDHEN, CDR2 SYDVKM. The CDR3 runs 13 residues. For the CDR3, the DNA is TGTGCCAGCTCGGACGGCCTCTACAATGAGCAGTTCTTC. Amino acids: CASSDGLYNEQFF.